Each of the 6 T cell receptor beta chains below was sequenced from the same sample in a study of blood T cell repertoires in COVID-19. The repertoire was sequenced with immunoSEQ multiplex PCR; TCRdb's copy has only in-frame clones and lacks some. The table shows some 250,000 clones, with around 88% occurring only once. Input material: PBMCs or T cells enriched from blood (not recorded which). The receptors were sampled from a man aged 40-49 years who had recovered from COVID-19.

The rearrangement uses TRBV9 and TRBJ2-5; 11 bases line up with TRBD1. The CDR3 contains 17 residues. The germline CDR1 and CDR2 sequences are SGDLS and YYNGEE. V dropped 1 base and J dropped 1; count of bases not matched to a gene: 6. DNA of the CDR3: TGTGCCAGCAGCGTATCGGCCGGGACAGGGGGCCAAGAGACCCAGTACTTC. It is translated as CASSVSAGTGGQETQYF.

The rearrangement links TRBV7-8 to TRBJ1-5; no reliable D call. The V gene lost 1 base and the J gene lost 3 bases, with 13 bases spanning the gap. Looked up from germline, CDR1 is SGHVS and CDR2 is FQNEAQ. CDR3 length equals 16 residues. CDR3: CASSLGAAILNQPQHF. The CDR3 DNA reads TGTGCCAGCAGCTTAGGGGCCGCGATCCTCAATCAGCCCCAGCATTTT.

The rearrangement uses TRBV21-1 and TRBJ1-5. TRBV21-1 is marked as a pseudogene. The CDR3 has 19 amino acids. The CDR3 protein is CARRTRAGGGPNSNQPQHF. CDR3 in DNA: TGTGCCAGAAGAACACGGGCCGGGGGAGGACCGAATAGCAATCAGCCCCAGCATTTT.

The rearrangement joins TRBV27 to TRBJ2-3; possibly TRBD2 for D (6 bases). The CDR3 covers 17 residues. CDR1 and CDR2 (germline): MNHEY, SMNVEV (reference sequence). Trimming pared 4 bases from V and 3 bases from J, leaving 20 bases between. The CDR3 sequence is CASSSTSSPTRTDTQYF. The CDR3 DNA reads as TGTGCCAGCAGTTCCACCTCCTCCCCGACTAGAACAGATACGCAGTATTTT.

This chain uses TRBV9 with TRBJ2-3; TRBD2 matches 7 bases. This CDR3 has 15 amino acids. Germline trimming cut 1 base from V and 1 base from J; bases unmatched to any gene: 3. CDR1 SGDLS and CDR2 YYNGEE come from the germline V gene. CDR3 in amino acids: CASSVLAGGTDTQYF. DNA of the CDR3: TGTGCCAGCAGCGTACTGGCGGGGGGCACAGATACGCAGTATTTT.

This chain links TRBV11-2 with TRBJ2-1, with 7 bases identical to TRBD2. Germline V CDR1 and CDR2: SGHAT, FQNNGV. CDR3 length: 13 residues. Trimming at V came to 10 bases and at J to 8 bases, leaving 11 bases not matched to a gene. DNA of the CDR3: TGTGCCACCCCGAGCGGGAAGATCCATGAGCAGTTCTTC. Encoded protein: CATPSGKIHEQFF.